This is a list of T cell receptor beta chains from one sample in a study of T cells in localized non-small cell lung cancer. Repertoires were generated with immunoSEQ multiplex PCR, while TCRdb's copy carries only in-frame clones and drops some. The top ten clones hold 12% to 15% of a sample with over 8,500 clones, approximately 91% of them seen once. The sample in question was peripheral blood, obtained before any cancer treatment. The receptors here all came from a male donor older than 55 with stage III lung adenocarcinoma. CDR3s include the opening cysteine and the closing phenylalanine or tryptophan. Fields, in order: D gene, clone size, V gene, J gene, CDR3 length, CDR3 protein, CDR3 DNA. D genes are given only for firm matches. Clone size, where shown, is once, few, many, or a class for clones that have expanded.

D: NA
size: NA
V: TRBV9
J: TRBJ2-3
length: 16
CDR3: CASSTRTGAGTDTQYF
DNA: TGTGCCAGCAGCACACGTACGGGGGCCGGGACAGATACGCAGTATTTT

D: TRBD1
size: NA
V: TRBV30
J: TRBJ1-6
length: 14
CDR3: CAWRDRSFNSPLHF
DNA: TGTGCCTGGAGGGACAGGAGTTTTAATTCACCCCTCCACTTT

D: NA
size: NA
V: TRBV28
J: TRBJ1-2
length: 13
CDR3: CASSPVGDYGYTF
DNA: TGTGCCAGCAGCCCCGTTGGGGACTATGGCTACACCTTC

D: TRBD1
size: NA
V: TRBV30
J: TRBJ1-2
length: 15
CDR3: CAWSNPGGRNYGYTF
DNA: TGTGCCTGGAGTAACCCAGGGGGAAGAAACTATGGCTACACCTTC

D: TRBD2
size: NA
V: TRBV11-3
J: TRBJ2-3
length: 16
CDR3: CASSLDLREGTDTQYF
DNA: TGTGCCAGCAGCTTAGATCTGCGGGAGGGCACAGATACGCAGTATTTT

D: NA
size: NA
V: TRBV10-2
J: TRBJ1-2
length: 11
CDR3: CASSDHYGYTF
DNA: TGCGCCAGCAGTGATCACTATGGCTACACCTTC

D: NA
size: NA
V: TRBV19
J: TRBJ1-4
length: 11
CDR3: CASSAGEKLFF
DNA: TGTGCCAGCTCCGCCGGGGAAAAACTGTTTTTT

D: NA
size: NA
V: TRBV2
J: TRBJ2-5
length: 15
CDR3: CASSQTRGEEETQYF
DNA: TGTGCCAGCAGTCAGACCAGAGGGGAGGAAGAGACCCAGTACTTC

D: NA
size: NA
V: TRBV18
J: TRBJ1-4
length: 14
CDR3: CASSPPGADEKLFF
DNA: TGTGCCAGCTCACCACCGGGGGCCGATGAAAAACTGTTTTTT

D: NA
size: once
V: TRBV28
J: TRBJ2-5
length: 14
CDR3: CASSLVGVQKTQYF
DNA: TGTGCCAGCAGCCTGGTAGGGGTACAGAAGACCCAGTACTTC

D: TRBD1
size: NA
V: TRBV13
J: TRBJ2-4
length: 14
CDR3: CASSLRGQKNIQYF
DNA: TGTGCCAGCAGCTTACGGGGACAGAAAAACATTCAGTACTTC